The 25 T cell receptor beta chains below were found in one sample sequenced in a study of naive and memory T cell subsets. Both TRBC1 and TRBC2 were covered by a beta constant-region primer of two equimolar oligonucleotides. Ligated cDNA was amplified by four rounds of PCR with nested alpha and beta constant-region primers and SP2. TCRdb recomputed calls from the UMI-ligation and nested PCR reads with MiXCR, one row per CDR3 protein. The profile shows around 18,000 distinct CDR3 sequences, just over 8.5% of them singletons. Sequencing input: central memory CD8+ T cells from blood. These receptor sequences come from a human donor in good health.

This clonotype was seen repeatedly, ten times or more. CDR3 coding DNA: TGTGCCAGCAGCCACCTGACTAGCGGGAGTGGGGCAGATACGCAGTATTTT. Its translation: CASSHLTSGSGADTQYF. The chain employs TRBV7-9 and TRBJ2-3, with 12 bases fitting TRBD2. After removal of 5 bases from V and 4 bases from J, the junction contained 10 bases not matched to a gene. Per the germline V gene, CDR1 is SEHNR and CDR2 is FQNEAQ (reference sequence). There are 17 residues in the CDR3.

By share of the sample, this clonotype is large. The V gene is TRBV5-6, the J gene TRBJ2-1; 10 bases are a match to TRBD2. J was trimmed by 6 bases and V by 4 bases; bases with no gene match: 1. The length of the CDR3 is 13 residues. CDR1 and CDR2 from the germline V gene are SGHDT and YYEEEE. The CDR3 sequence is CASSLAGVNEQFF. The DNA of the CDR3 is TGTGCCAGCAGCCTAGCGGGAGTCAATGAGCAGTTCTTC.

V usage is TRBV5-5 and J usage is TRBJ1-1, with 7 bases fitting TRBD1. CDR3 length equals 13 residues. J was trimmed by 0 bases and V by 7 bases; bases with no gene match: 3. The germline CDR1 and CDR2 sequences are SGHKS and YYEKEE (reference sequence). The DNA of the CDR3 is TGTGCCAGCGGACAGGATTTGAACACTGAAGCTTTCTTT. As protein: CASGQDLNTEAFF. The full variable domain, its missing parts supplied by reference TRBV5-5 and TRBJ1-1, is DAGVTQSPTHLIKTRGQQVTLRCSPISGHKSVSWYQQVLGQGPQFIFQYYEKEERGRGNFPDRFSARQFPNYSSELNVNALLLGDSALYLCASGQDLNTEAFFGQGTRLTVV.

This clonotype rates as medium-sized. The rearrangement links TRBV6-1 to TRBJ2-4; a possible D gene is TRBD2 (5 bases). Germline CDR1 reads MNHNS; CDR2 reads SASEGT. The V end was cut by 5 bases, the J end by 2 bases, with 13 bases between. CDR3 length equals 15 residues. The CDR3 protein is CASSYSEDTKNIQYF. The CDR3 DNA follows: TGTGCCAGCAGTTATAGCGAGGATACCAAAAACATTCAGTACTTC.

This clonotype has more than one count but fewer than ten. The V call is TRBV28, the J call TRBJ2-2, with 7 bases fitting TRBD1. This CDR3 has 14 amino acids. The V and J ends lost 2 bases and 6 bases, in that order; junction bases with no gene match: 3. Looked up from germline, CDR1 is MDHEN and CDR2 is SYDVKM. The CDR3 bases are TGTGCCAGCAGTTTAACAGGGGTGGCCGGGGAGCTGTTTTTT. This codes for CASSLTGVAGELFF.

This clonotype was counted only a few times. The chain recombines TRBV18 with TRBJ2-1, with D unclear. CDR3 length: 15 amino acids. Trimming took off 0 bases at V and 7 bases at J, with 13 bases between the two ends. The V gene's germline CDR1 is KGHSH and CDR2 LQKENI. The CDR3 spells CASSPPAEAGNEQFF. CDR3 DNA: TGTGCCAGCTCACCACCGGCGGAAGCTGGAAATGAGCAGTTCTTC.

This clonotype was found many times. The rearrangement joins TRBV6-2 or TRBV6-3 to TRBJ2-7; 8 bases fit TRBD2. The germline V gene has CDR1 MNHEY and CDR2 SVGEGT. The ends lost 2 bases at V and 3 bases at J; junction bases unmatched: 15. This CDR3 is built from 18 residues. The CDR3 spells CASSYTPVGSGIVYEQYF. Here the CDR3 DNA reads TGTGCCAGCAGTTACACTCCGGTCGGTAGCGGGATAGTCTACGAGCAGTACTTC.

This clonotype appeared many times. This CDR3 reads CASSYDGRSKNIQYF. CDR3 DNA sequence: TGTGCCAGCAGTTACGATGGGAGGTCCAAAAACATTCAGTACTTC. This rearrangement joins TRBV6-6 to TRBJ2-4; D might be TRBD2 (6 bases). The germline V gene encodes CDR1 MNHNY and CDR2 SVGAGI (reference sequence). The length of the CDR3 is 15 residues. Trimming shortened V by 2 bases and J by 2 bases, and 10 bases separated the two germline ends.

V usage is TRBV7-9 and J usage is TRBJ1-1, with 8 bases fitting TRBD1. The CDR3 consists of 15 residues. CDR1 is SEHNR and CDR2 is FQNEAQ in the germline V gene (reference sequence). V was clipped by 6 bases and J by 1 base; unmatched bases: 7. Here the CDR3 DNA reads TGTGCCAGCAGTCCAAGGACAGGGACGAACACTGAAGCTTTCTTT. It yields the protein CASSPRTGTNTEAFF.

This clonotype was recorded many times. The CDR3 DNA is TGTGCCAGCAGCGGCGGGACAGGGGAGGGAGATACGCAGTATTTT. Encoded protein: CASSGGTGEGDTQYF. This rearrangement joins TRBV6-4 to TRBJ2-3; 10 nucleotides match TRBD1. Per germline, CDR1 MRHNA and CDR2 SNTAGT. After removal of 6 bases from V and 5 bases from J, the junction contained 8 bases not matched to a gene. The CDR3 has 15 residues.

This clonotype was observed many times. This chain joins TRBV6-5 and TRBJ1-1; 10 bases match TRBD1. CDR1 and CDR2 from the germline V gene are MNHEY and SVGAGI. The CDR3 loop spans 15 amino acids. V was pared by 4 bases and J by 1 base, with 3 bases of the junction left unmatched. CDR3: CASSSGQGPNTEAFF. Written as DNA, the CDR3 is TGTGCCAGCAGTTCGGGACAGGGGCCGAACACTGAAGCTTTCTTT.

This clonotype was found many times. The rearrangement links TRBV19 to TRBJ2-3, with 10 positions matching TRBD2. The ends lost 5 bases at V and 2 bases at J; junction bases unmatched: 13. The CDR3 runs 18 residues. The germline CDR1 and CDR2 sequences are LNHDA and SQIVND (reference sequence). The CDR3 spells CASSLGVTLAGATDTQYF. DNA for the CDR3: TGTGCCAGTAGTCTCGGGGTCACTCTAGCGGGAGCCACAGATACGCAGTATTTT. Together with reference TRBV19 and TRBJ2-3, the CDR3 gives the full variable domain: DGGITQSPKYLFRKEGQNVTLSCEQNLNHDAMYWYRQDPGQGLRLIYYSQIVNDFQKGDIAEGYSVSREKKESFPLTVTSAQKNPTAFYLCASSLGVTLAGATDTQYFGPGTRLTVL.

This clonotype has a handful of counts. This chain joins TRBV18 and TRBJ2-3, with 11 positions matching TRBD2. Germline V gene lookup returns CDR1 KGHSH and CDR2 LQKENI. There are 19 residues in the CDR3. J lost 1 base, V lost 3 bases, and 12 bases had no gene match. The CDR3 DNA follows: TGTGCCAGCTCACCCCTTGGACTAGCGGGTACCTCTGGCACAGATACGCAGTATTTT. Protein: CASSPLGLAGTSGTDTQYF.

This clonotype is judged medium-sized (0.01 to 0.1%). CDR3 in amino acids: CASSYTSGGFREQYF. CDR3 sequence (DNA): TGTGCCAGCAGCTATACTAGCGGGGGGTTTCGCGAGCAGTACTTC. V and J are TRBV6-2 or TRBV6-3 and TRBJ2-7; the match to TRBD2 covers 12 bases. Germline CDR1 and CDR2: MNHEY and SVGEGT. V was clipped by 6 bases and J by 6 bases; unmatched bases: 9. CDR3 length: 15 amino acids.

This clonotype has at least ten counts. The rearrangement links TRBV15 to TRBJ2-3; no clear D gene. The CDR3 has 15 amino acids. Trimming cost V 0 bases and J 5 bases, with 12 bases left between them. Germline V gene data show CDR1 as LNHNV and CDR2 as YYDKDF (reference sequence). The CDR3 protein is CATSRDSTLEDTQYF. The CDR3 DNA follows: TGTGCCACCAGCAGAGACTCCACTCTAGAAGATACGCAGTATTTT. The whole variable domain, filled in from reference TRBV15 and TRBJ2-3, reads DAMVIQNPRYQVTQFGKPVTLSCSQTLNHNVMYWYQQKSSQAPKLLFHYYDKDFNNEADTPDNFQSRRPNTSFCFLDIRSPGLGDTAMYLCATSRDSTLEDTQYFGPGTRLTVL.

Details on this clonotype: Possible read error: a much larger clone is one base away. The V and J genes are TRBV7-9 and TRBJ1-2; D ambiguous. Germline lookup yields CDR1 SEHNR and CDR2 FQNEAQ (reference sequence). V was shortened by 4 bases and J by 6 bases, with 6 bases between the two germline ends. This CDR3 contains 11 residues. The CDR3 loop reads CASSCPDGYTF. The CDR3 nucleotides read TGTGCCAGCAGCTGTCCGGATGGCTACACCTTC. Drawing the rest from reference TRBV7-9 and TRBJ1-2, the complete variable domain is DTGVSQNPRHKITKRGQNVTFRCDPISEHNRLYWYRQTLGQGPEFLTYFQNEAQLEKSRLLSDRFSAERPKGSFSTLEIQRTEQGDSAMYLCASSCPDGYTFGSGTRLTVV.

This clonotype was observed at least ten times. The rearrangement joins TRBV9 to TRBJ2-7, with a tentative D call TRBD1 (6 bases). This CDR3 is 16 amino acids long. Trimming shortened V by 3 bases and J by 0 bases, and 16 bases separated the two germline ends. The germline V gene has CDR1 SGDLS and CDR2 YYNGEE. Written as DNA, the CDR3 is TGTGCCAGCAGCGCGAGCCGGGACACCAACTCCTACGAGCAGTACTTC. Amino acids: CASSASRDTNSYEQYF.

This clonotype has just a few counts. V is TRBV6-4 and J is TRBJ1-1, with D unclear. Between the trimmed V and J ends, which lost 6 bases and 0 bases, there was a span of 14 bases. This CDR3 spans 15 amino acids. CDR1 is MRHNA, CDR2 SNTAGT, per germline. The chain's CDR3 is CASRKTASMNTEAFF. The CDR3 nucleotides read TGTGCCAGCAGAAAGACGGCGAGCATGAACACTGAAGCTTTCTTT.

This clonotype came up many times. The chain has TRBV18 and TRBJ2-5; 7 bases map to TRBD1. Germline values: CDR1 KGHSH, CDR2 LQKENI. The J segment lost 5 bases and the V segment lost 5 bases, leaving 8 bases of the junction unmatched. The CDR3 runs 14 residues. CDR3 in amino acids: CASSSTGRLETQYF. The CDR3 region has the DNA TGTGCCAGCTCATCGACAGGGCGGTTGGAGACCCAGTACTTC.

The J gene is TRBJ2-1, the V gene TRBV4-2, with 9 nucleotides matching TRBD2. The V and J ends lost 5 bases and 8 bases, in that order; junction bases with no gene match: 13. The CDR3 spans 16 residues. The germline V gene has CDR1 LGHNA and CDR2 YNFKEQ. DNA of the CDR3: TGTGCCAGCAGCTCCCAGGGAGCGGGGGGCCCGGATGAGCAGTTCTTC. Protein: CASSSQGAGGPDEQFF.

This clonotype was seen only a few times. The chain employs TRBV28 and TRBJ2-7, with TRBD2 identical over 10 bases. This CDR3 is built from 15 residues. CDR1 is MDHEN and CDR2 is SYDVKM in the germline V gene. Trimming at V came to 6 bases and at J to 2 bases, leaving 7 bases not matched to a gene. The CDR3 DNA reads as TGTGCCAGCAGATCCCGACTAGCGGGCACCTACGAGCAGTACTTC. This gives the protein CASRSRLAGTYEQYF.

This clonotype was counted ten times or more. The chain couples TRBV27 to TRBJ2-7; no reliable D call. The CDR3 is made up of 16 amino acids. V was pared by 0 bases and J by 0 bases, with 12 bases between. CDR1 is MNHEY and CDR2 is SMNVEV in the germline V gene (reference sequence). The CDR3 DNA sequence: TGTGCCAGCAGTTTATCTGTTACCGTCAGCTCCTACGAGCAGTACTTC. As protein: CASSLSVTVSSYEQYF.

This clonotype occurred many times. This sequence joins TRBV6-1 and TRBJ2-1, with 9 bases identical to TRBD2. Germline V lookup: CDR1 MNHNS, CDR2 SASEGT. Trimming removed 1 base from V and 9 bases from J; junction bases left unmatched: 4. The CDR3 has 14 amino acids. CDR3 DNA sequence: TGTGCCAGCAGTGAAGAGGGGACTAGCTCTGAGCAGTTCTTC. Its translation: CASSEEGTSSEQFF.

This clonotype has only a few counts. The chain combines TRBV20-1 with TRBJ1-4; D not resolved. The CDR3 runs to 15 residues. Looked up from germline, CDR1 is DFQATT and CDR2 is SNEGSKA (reference sequence). V lost 2 bases to trimming and J lost 0 bases, with 10 bases between them. CDR3 coding DNA: TGCAGTGCTAGAACACGCCCAGCAACTAATGAAAAACTGTTTTTT. It codes for CSARTRPATNEKLFF.

There are many counts of this clonotype. The rearrangement links TRBV12-3 or TRBV12-4 to TRBJ2-1; 8 bases are a match to TRBD1. The CDR3 covers 15 residues. V shed 6 bases, J shed 8 bases, and the junction held 12 bases outside the gene matches. The CDR3 nucleotides read TGTGCCAGCAGCCCCCCAGGGGGCCCTTCGGATGAGCAGTTCTTC. This gives the protein CASSPPGGPSDEQFF.